A selection of T cell receptor beta chains follows, all from one sample in a study of blood T cell repertoires in COVID-19. Generated by immunoSEQ multiplex PCR, the TCRdb table keeps only in-frame clones and is missing some. Of 150,000 to 200,000 clones detected, around four fifths appear once; the ten largest clones hold roughly 8.1%. Sequencing input: peripheral blood. All receptors come from a woman over 75 with COVID-19, enrolled during active disease. CDR3s include the opening cysteine and the closing phenylalanine or tryptophan. A D gene is named only where the DNA matches it firmly. Part of the rows lack a size; the others show once, few, many or a class for expanded clones.

D: -; size: -; J: TRBJ2-7; V: TRBV18; CDR3: CASSDSNEQYF; DNA: TGTGCCAGCTCAGACTCGAACGAGCAGTACTTC
D: -; size: -; J: TRBJ1-5; V: TRBV2; CDR3: CASKRDLGGPQHF; DNA: TGTGCCAGCAAGCGGGATTTGGGTGGACCCCAGCATTTT
D: -; size: -; J: TRBJ1-1; V: TRBV5-6; CDR3: CASSLAQGVLTEAFF; DNA: TGTGCCAGCAGCTTGGCACAGGGAGTATTAACTGAAGCTTTCTTT
D: -; size: -; J: TRBJ1-4; V: TRBV11-1; CDR3: CASRLDSSNEKLFF; DNA: TGTGCCAGCAGATTGGACAGCTCTAATGAAAAACTGTTTTTT
D: -; size: -; J: TRBJ1-3; V: TRBV10-3; CDR3: CAIRDSTGNTIYF; DNA: TGTGCCATCAGGGACAGTACTGGAAACACCATATATTTT
D: -; size: -; J: TRBJ2-2; V: TRBV19; CDR3: CASSGLANTGELFF; DNA: TGTGCCAGTAGTGGCCTAGCGAACACCGGGGAGCTGTTTTTT
D: -; size: few; J: TRBJ1-5; V: TRBV18; CDR3: CASSPAGDNQPQHF; DNA: TGTGCCAGCTCACCAGCCGGGGACAATCAGCCCCAGCATTTT
D: -; size: -; J: TRBJ2-1; V: TRBV6-6; CDR3: CASNPPEGEQFF; DNA: TGTGCCAGCAACCCTCCGGAGGGTGAGCAGTTCTTC
D: TRBD1; size: -; J: TRBJ2-5; V: TRBV5-5; CDR3: CASSLAGTGGQETQYF; DNA: TGTGCCAGCAGCTTGGCCGGAACAGGGGGGCAAGAGACCCAGTACTTC
D: TRBD1; size: -; J: TRBJ2-7; V: TRBV5-1; CDR3: CASSEGTGAYEQYF; DNA: TGCGCCAGCAGCGAGGGGACAGGGGCCTACGAGCAGTACTTC
D: -; size: -; J: TRBJ2-7; V: TRBV28; CDR3: CASSLIGYEQYF; DNA: TGTGCCAGCAGTTTGATCGGGTACGAGCAGTACTTC
D: -; size: few; J: TRBJ2-7; V: TRBV27; CDR3: CASSLSGGSTPPYEQYF; DNA: TGTGCCAGCAGTTTATCCGGAGGCAGCACACCACCCTACGAGCAGTACTTC
D: TRBD1; size: -; J: TRBJ1-4; V: TRBV6-1; CDR3: CASSEPGQGFEKLFF; DNA: TGTGCCAGCAGTGAGCCGGGACAGGGCTTTGAAAAACTGTTTTTT
D: -; size: -; J: TRBJ1-2; V: TRBV6-1; CDR3: CASSEGRVSGYTF; DNA: TGTGCCAGCAGTGAAGGGCGGGTCTCTGGCTACACCTTC